A single sample gave rise to the 28 T cell receptor beta chains below, sequenced in a study of blood T cell repertoires in COVID-19. Sequencing used immunoSEQ multiplex PCR; TCRdb keeps in-frame clones, though not all of them. Of over 110,000 clones in the sample, roughly 87% were seen once. The material sequenced was peripheral blood. Receptors originate from a man between 65 and 85 years old with acute or convalescent COVID-19.

This clone was seen a single time. This chain uses TRBV6-5 with TRBJ1-1; D possibly corresponds to TRBD1 (6 bases). This CDR3 region has 15 residues. Per germline, CDR1 MNHEY and CDR2 SVGAGI. Trimming took 0 bases from V and 4 from J, leaving 12 bases between them. The CDR3 loop is CASSYSLQGLTEAFF. Written as DNA, the CDR3 is TGTGCCAGCAGTTACTCGCTCCAGGGGCTCACTGAAGCTTTCTTT.

The gene calls are TRBV29-1 and TRBJ1-2, with D tentatively TRBD1 (5 bases). The CDR3 extends over 13 amino acids. Trimming shortened V by 2 bases and J by 7 bases, and 14 bases separated the two germline ends. CDR1 and CDR2 (germline): SQVTM, ANQGSEA. Written as DNA, the CDR3 is TGCAGCGTTGAAAGGAAGGGTAGGGGTGGCTACACCTTC. Translating gives CSVERKGRGGYTF.

This clone appeared a single time. V and J are TRBV27 and TRBJ2-2, with 8 bases identical to TRBD2. There are 15 residues in the CDR3. CDR1 is MNHEY, CDR2 SMNVEV, per germline (reference sequence). V lost 6 bases to trimming and J lost 4 bases; unmatched junction nucleotides: 7. This chain's CDR3 is CASRASGRITGELFF. In DNA form, the CDR3 reads TGTGCCAGCAGAGCGAGCGGGAGAATCACCGGGGAGCTGTTTTTT.

The V gene is TRBV28, the J gene TRBJ1-1; a possible D gene is TRBD1 (5 bases). CDR3 size: 15 residues. V was shortened by 8 bases and J by 3 bases, with 19 bases between the two germline ends. Germline CDR1 MDHEN, CDR2 SYDVKM. In nucleotides, the CDR3 is TGTGCCAGCGCCATCGGGGGGGTGGCGCACACTGAAGCTTTCTTT. Its protein product is CASAIGGVAHTEAFF.

This clone showed up just a few times. The chain uses TRBV28 and TRBJ1-6; the D gene is possibly TRBD1 (6 bases). The CDR3 extends over 16 amino acids. V was cut by 8 bases and J by 10 bases, with 24 bases left in between. CDR1 and CDR2 from the germline V gene are MDHEN and SYDVKM. The CDR3 protein is CASATNPGRGRSPLHF. CDR3 nucleotides: TGTGCCAGCGCAACCAACCCCGGCAGGGGAAGGTCACCCCTCCACTTT.

V gene TRBV7-9 combines with J gene TRBJ2-1; D possibly corresponds to TRBD1 (6 bases). Trimming left V 5 bases short and J 12 bases short, with 26 bases between. Per the germline V gene, CDR1 is SEHNR and CDR2 is FQNEAQ (reference sequence). CDR3 length: 16 residues. CDR3 sequence (DNA): TGTGCCAGCAGCCGAGGAGGTGGGACAAAGGGCAGGGGGCAGTTCTTC. This codes for CASSRGGGTKGRGQFF.

This clone was counted once. This chain joins TRBV7-9 and TRBJ1-3; maybe TRBD1 (6 bases). Trimming cost V 4 bases and J 0 bases, with 13 bases left between them. This CDR3 contains 16 residues. Germline-derived CDR1 and CDR2 are SEHNR and FQNEAQ (reference sequence). For the CDR3, the DNA is TGTGCCAGCAGCTACCGAGGACAGCTCTCTGGAAACACCATATATTTT. It yields the protein CASSYRGQLSGNTIYF.

This rearrangement joins TRBV2 to TRBJ2-5, with 7 bases aligning to TRBD2. The CDR3 is 14 amino acids. Germline-derived CDR1 and CDR2 are SNHLY and FYNNEI. J was trimmed by 5 bases and V by 11 bases; bases with no gene match: 14. The CDR3, as DNA: TGTGCCGGGAAGGCGGCGGGAGATGCGGAGACCCAGTACTTC. It specifies CAGKAAGDAETQYF. Full variable domain (missing parts from reference TRBV2 and TRBJ2-5): EPEVTQTPSHQVTQMGQEVILRCVPISNHLYFYWYRQILGQKVEFLVSFYNNEISEKSEIFDDQFSVERPDGSNFTLKIRSTKLEDSAMYFCAGKAAGDAETQYFGPGTRLLVL.

The chain has TRBV23-1 and TRBJ1-1, with D maybe TRBD1 (6 bases). Being an ORF, TRBV23-1 has a function that is uncertain. V was cut by 2 bases and J by 3 bases, with 19 bases left in between. The CDR3 loop spans 17 amino acids. The CDR3, as DNA: TGCGCCAGCAGTCAAATCTCAGCACAGGGCAACTACACTGAAGCTTTCTTT. Translated: CASSQISAQGNYTEAFF.

The chain joins TRBV2 to TRBJ2-2, with TRBD2 matching over 9 bases. The CDR3 consists of 15 residues. V shed 6 bases, J shed 2 bases, and the junction held 4 bases outside the gene matches. Germline assignment: CDR1 SNHLY and CDR2 FYNNEI. The chain's CDR3 is CASSLAGINTGELFF. The CDR3 DNA follows: TGTGCCAGCAGCCTAGCGGGAATAAACACCGGGGAGCTGTTTTTT.

Written as DNA, the CDR3 is TGTGCCAGCAGCGTACTCATTAGCGGGATTGCAGATACGCAGTATTTT. Amino acids: CASSVLISGIADTQYF. This chain connects TRBV11-2 to TRBJ2-3; TRBD2 matches 8 bases. Germline V gene sequence: CDR1 SGHAT, CDR2 FQNNGV. The trim removed 5 bases at V and 4 bases at J, leaving 11 bases unmatched. This CDR3 is 16 amino acids long.

The chain uses TRBV3-1 (or the pseudogene TRBV3-2) and TRBJ1-6; D uncertain. In germline, CDR1 is LGHDT, CDR2 YNNKEL (reference sequence). V lost 3 bases to trimming and J lost 7 bases, with 10 bases between them. This CDR3 is 14 amino acids long. The CDR3 DNA is TGTGCCAGCAGCCATGGAGGGCGGAATTCACCCCTCCACTTT. Protein: CASSHGGRNSPLHF.

V usage is TRBV18 and J usage is TRBJ2-1; TRBD2 matches at 13 bases. CDR3 length: 15 residues. The germline CDR1 and CDR2 sequences are KGHSH and LQKENI. Trimming at V came to 5 bases and at J to 8 bases, leaving 6 bases not matched to a gene. This CDR3 is CASSTTSGGVYEQFF. CDR3 coding DNA: TGTGCCAGCTCAACCACTAGCGGGGGGGTTTATGAGCAGTTCTTC.

The chain recombines TRBV7-6 with TRBJ2-1; the match to TRBD2 covers 9 bases. CDR3 length: 17 residues. The V gene's germline CDR1 is SGHVS and CDR2 FNYEAQ. Trimming at V came to 4 bases and at J to 5 bases, leaving 12 bases not matched to a gene. Here the CDR3 DNA reads TGTGCCAGCAGCTCTGTGTACAGCGGGAGGCGGAACAATGAGCAGTTCTTC. Protein sequence: CASSSVYSGRRNNEQFF.

The CDR3 sequence is CASSTGDRGLRDTQYF. The CDR3 nucleotides are TGTGCCAGTAGTACAGGTGACAGGGGGCTGAGAGATACGCAGTATTTT. The genes are TRBV19 and TRBJ2-3; 10 nucleotides match TRBD1. Germline V lookup: CDR1 LNHDA, CDR2 SQIVND (reference sequence). This CDR3 is 16 amino acids long. After removal of 4 bases from V and 5 bases from J, the junction contained 9 bases not matched to a gene.

This chain links TRBV10-3 with TRBJ2-4, with 9 bases matching TRBD2. V trimming: 0 bases; J trimming: 8 bases; junction bases outside the gene matches: 11. The germline V gene encodes CDR1 ENHRY and CDR2 SYGVKD. This CDR3 has 17 amino acids. Written as DNA, the CDR3 is TGTGCCATCAGTGAGTCGGGAAATAGCGGGAGCAGGGACATTCAGTACTTC. This encodes CAISESGNSGSRDIQYF.

The V call is TRBV7-2, the J call TRBJ2-1; 10 bases match TRBD2. In germline, CDR1 is SGHTA, CDR2 FQGNSA. The CDR3 loop spans 15 amino acids. The V gene end was trimmed by 2 bases and the J gene end by 7 bases; junction bases not matched to a gene: 5. The CDR3 is CASSLSGGAANEQFF. In DNA, the CDR3 is TGTGCCAGCAGCTTAAGCGGGGGGGCTGCAAATGAGCAGTTCTTC.

Comment on this clone: Other DNA sequences in this sample translate to the same CDR3. The chain links TRBV24-1 to TRBJ2-3, with D unclear. Between the trimmed V and J ends, which lost 2 bases and 6 bases, there was a span of 5 bases. This CDR3 comprises 12 residues. Germline CDR1 and CDR2: KGHDR and SFDVKD. CDR3 in DNA: TGTGCCACCAGTGATTACGGGGATACGCAGTATTTT. Amino acids: CATSDYGDTQYF.

The chain carries TRBV6-6 and TRBJ2-7; D possibly corresponds to TRBD1 (5 bases). Trimming left V 0 bases short and J 3 bases short, with 12 bases between. In germline, CDR1 is MNHNY, CDR2 SVGAGI (reference sequence). The CDR3 is 15 residues long. CDR3 amino acids: CASSYSQGASYEQYF. CDR3 sequence (DNA): TGTGCCAGCAGTTACTCGCAGGGTGCTAGCTACGAGCAGTACTTC.

The chain uses TRBV3-1 (or the pseudogene TRBV3-2) and TRBJ1-1; D not resolved. V was shortened by 1 base and J by 10 bases, with 7 bases between the two germline ends. Germline V gene lookup returns CDR1 LGHDT and CDR2 YNNKEL (reference sequence). The length of the CDR3 is 11 residues. CDR3: CASSQGRGAFF. For the CDR3, the DNA is TGTGCCAGCAGCCAAGGACGGGGAGCTTTCTTT.

V usage is TRBV4-1 and J usage is TRBJ2-3, with a weak D call TRBD2 (5 bases). Germline CDR1 and CDR2: MGHRA and YSYEKL. Trimming pared 10 bases from V and 1 base from J, leaving 24 bases between. This CDR3 spans 17 amino acids. The CDR3 loop is CATQPSYGSGGTDTQYF. In nucleotides, the CDR3 is TGCGCCACCCAGCCAAGTTATGGGAGTGGCGGCACAGATACGCAGTATTTT.

CDR3 bases: TGTGCCATCAGTGAGAGGAGCGGGGCCGCCTCTTTCTACGAGCAGTACTTC. As protein: CAISERSGAASFYEQYF. This chain joins TRBV10-3 and TRBJ2-7; 7 positions agree with TRBD2. V gave up 2 bases and J gave up 3 bases; unmatched junction bases: 13. The germline gives CDR1 ENHRY, CDR2 SYGVKD. This CDR3 region has 17 residues.

CDR3 in DNA: TGTGCCAGCAGTCTCCGGGACACCTCTTGGAGCGGGGAGCTGTTTTTT. Its protein is CASSLRDTSWSGELFF. The V and J genes are TRBV27 and TRBJ2-2; D is perhaps TRBD1 (6 bases). The CDR3 sequence is 16 residues long. V was clipped by 5 bases and J by 7 bases, with 20 bases between them. CDR1 is MNHEY, CDR2 SMNVEV, per germline (reference sequence).

This chain links TRBV18 with TRBJ2-5; D is ambiguous. The length of the CDR3 is 16 residues. V was clipped by 3 bases and J by 1 base, with 15 bases between them. The germline V gene encodes CDR1 KGHSH and CDR2 LQKENI. CDR3 loop: CASSPANGPSQETQYF. CDR3 DNA sequence: TGTGCCAGCTCACCCGCGAATGGGCCGTCCCAAGAGACCCAGTACTTC.

The chain combines TRBV7-9 with TRBJ1-5; 7 nucleotides align to TRBD1. V dropped 1 base and J dropped 7; count of bases not matched to a gene: 7. CDR1 SEHNR and CDR2 FQNEAQ come from the germline V gene (reference sequence). This CDR3 spans 15 amino acids. CDR3 protein: CASSLGQGGRQPQHF. The CDR3 DNA reads as TGTGCCAGCAGCTTAGGACAGGGAGGCCGGCAGCCCCAGCATTTT.

The chain combines TRBV27 with TRBJ2-7; perhaps TRBD2 as D (5 bases). The CDR3 is made up of 15 amino acids. V lost 4 bases and J 0 bases, leaving 13 bases between the germline ends. Germline V CDR1 and CDR2: MNHEY, SMNVEV (reference sequence). The CDR3 coding sequence is TGTGCCAGCAGTTCCCTAGCTTCAAACTCCTACGAGCAGTACTTC. Amino acids: CASSSLASNSYEQYF.

The rearrangement links TRBV5-8 to TRBJ1-1; D might be TRBD1 (6 bases). V gave up 6 bases and J gave up 1 base, with 13 bases separating them. The CDR3 loop spans 14 amino acids. Germline CDR1 reads SGHTS; CDR2 reads YDEGEE. The CDR3 DNA reads as TGTGCCAGCACCCGACAACAGGGGAACACTGAAGCTTTCTTT. This encodes CASTRQQGNTEAFF.

This clone came up once. The rearrangement joins TRBV5-5 to TRBJ1-5, with D perhaps matching TRBD1 (6 bases). Per germline, CDR1 SGHKS and CDR2 YYEKEE (reference sequence). The length of the CDR3 is 14 residues. The V end lost 0 bases, the J end lost 4 bases, and 8 bases lay between the germline ends. The CDR3 region has the DNA TGTGCCAGCAGCTTGGACAGGGTGAATCAGCCCCAGCATTTT. Its protein is CASSLDRVNQPQHF.